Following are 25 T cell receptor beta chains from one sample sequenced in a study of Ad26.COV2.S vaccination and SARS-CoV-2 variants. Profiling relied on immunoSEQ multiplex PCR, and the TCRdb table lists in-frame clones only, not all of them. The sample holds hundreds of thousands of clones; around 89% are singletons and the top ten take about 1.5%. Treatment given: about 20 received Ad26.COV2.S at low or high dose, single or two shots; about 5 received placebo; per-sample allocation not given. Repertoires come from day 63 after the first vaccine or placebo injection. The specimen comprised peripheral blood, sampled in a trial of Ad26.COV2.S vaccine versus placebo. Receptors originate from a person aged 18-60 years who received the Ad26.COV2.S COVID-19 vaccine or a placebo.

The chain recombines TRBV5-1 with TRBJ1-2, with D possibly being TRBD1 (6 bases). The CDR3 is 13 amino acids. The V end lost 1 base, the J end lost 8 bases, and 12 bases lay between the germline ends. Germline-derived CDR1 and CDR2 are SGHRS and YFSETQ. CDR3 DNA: TGCGCCAGCAGCTTGACAGGGAGAGGAGGCTACACCTTC. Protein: CASSLTGRGGYTF.

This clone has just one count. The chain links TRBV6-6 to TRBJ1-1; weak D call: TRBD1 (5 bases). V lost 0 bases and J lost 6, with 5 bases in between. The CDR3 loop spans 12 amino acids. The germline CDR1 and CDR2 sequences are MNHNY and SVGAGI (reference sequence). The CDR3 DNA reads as TGTGCCAGCAGTTACTCACAGGCTGAAGCTTTCTTT. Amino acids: CASSYSQAEAFF.

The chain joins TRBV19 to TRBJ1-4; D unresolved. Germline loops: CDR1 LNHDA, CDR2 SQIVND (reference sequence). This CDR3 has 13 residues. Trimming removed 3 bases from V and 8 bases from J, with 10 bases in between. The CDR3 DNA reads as TGTGCCAGTAGTATGGTCCGTGACGAAAAACTGTTTTTT. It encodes CASSMVRDEKLFF.

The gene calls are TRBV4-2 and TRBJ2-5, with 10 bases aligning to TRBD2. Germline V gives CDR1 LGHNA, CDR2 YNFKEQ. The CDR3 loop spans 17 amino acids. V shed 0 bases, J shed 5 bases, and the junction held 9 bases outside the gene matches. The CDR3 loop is CASSQDLASGGVETQYF. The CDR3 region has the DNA TGTGCCAGCAGCCAAGATCTGGCTAGCGGGGGAGTGGAGACCCAGTACTTC.

The CDR3 is CASSQEAILYNEQFF. The CDR3 nucleotides read TGTGCCAGCAGCCAAGAGGCTATCCTTTACAATGAGCAGTTCTTC. The V and J genes are TRBV3-1 (or the pseudogene TRBV3-2) and TRBJ2-1, with unresolved D. The CDR3 loop spans 15 amino acids. CDR1 and CDR2 (germline): LGHDT, YNNKEL (reference sequence). The V gene lost 0 bases and the J gene lost 4 bases, with 10 bases spanning the gap.

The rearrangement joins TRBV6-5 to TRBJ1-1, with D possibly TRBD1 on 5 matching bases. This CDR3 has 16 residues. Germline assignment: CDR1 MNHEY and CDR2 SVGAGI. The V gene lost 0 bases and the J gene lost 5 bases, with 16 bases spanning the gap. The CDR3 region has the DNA TGTGCCAGCAGTTACTCGAACCCAGGGTCGGGGACTGAAGCTTTCTTT. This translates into CASSYSNPGSGTEAFF.

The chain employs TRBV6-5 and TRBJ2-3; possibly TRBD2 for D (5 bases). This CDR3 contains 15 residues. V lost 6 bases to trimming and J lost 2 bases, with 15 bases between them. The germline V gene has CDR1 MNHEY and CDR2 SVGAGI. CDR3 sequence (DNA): TGTGCCAGCAGGATTATGGAGGCGAACACAGATACGCAGTATTTT. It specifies CASRIMEANTDTQYF.

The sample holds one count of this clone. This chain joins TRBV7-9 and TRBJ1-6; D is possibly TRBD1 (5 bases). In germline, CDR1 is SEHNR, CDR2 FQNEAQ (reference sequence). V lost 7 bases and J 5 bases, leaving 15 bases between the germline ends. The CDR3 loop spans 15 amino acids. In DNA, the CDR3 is TGTGCCAGCACGCCAATCCAGGGCGATAATTCACCCCTCCACTTT. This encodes CASTPIQGDNSPLHF.

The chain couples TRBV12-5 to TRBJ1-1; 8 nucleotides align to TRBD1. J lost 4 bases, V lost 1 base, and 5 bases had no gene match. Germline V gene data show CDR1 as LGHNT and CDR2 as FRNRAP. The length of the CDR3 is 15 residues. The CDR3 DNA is TGTGCTAGTGGTTTGGGGCAGGGGGCGGGCACTGAAGCTTTCTTT. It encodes CASGLGQGAGTEAFF.

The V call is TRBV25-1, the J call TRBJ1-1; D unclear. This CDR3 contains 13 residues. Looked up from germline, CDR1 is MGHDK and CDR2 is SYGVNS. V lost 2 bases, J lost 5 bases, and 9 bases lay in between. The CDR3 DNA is TGTGCCAGCAGTGAAGTAGGCAGTACTGAAGCTTTCTTT. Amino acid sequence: CASSEVGSTEAFF. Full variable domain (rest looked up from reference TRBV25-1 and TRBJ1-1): EADIYQTPRYLVIGTGKKITLECSQTMGHDKMYWYQQDPGMELHLIHYSYGVNSTEKGDLSSESTVSRIRTEHFPLTLESARPSHTSQYLCASSEVGSTEAFFGQGTRLTVV.

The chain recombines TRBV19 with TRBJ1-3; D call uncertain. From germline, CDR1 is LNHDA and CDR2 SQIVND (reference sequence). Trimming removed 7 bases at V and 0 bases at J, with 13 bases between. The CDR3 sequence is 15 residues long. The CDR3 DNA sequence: TGTGCCAGTACCCCTCGGCGAAGCTCTGGAAACACCATATATTTT. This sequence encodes CASTPRRSSGNTIYF.

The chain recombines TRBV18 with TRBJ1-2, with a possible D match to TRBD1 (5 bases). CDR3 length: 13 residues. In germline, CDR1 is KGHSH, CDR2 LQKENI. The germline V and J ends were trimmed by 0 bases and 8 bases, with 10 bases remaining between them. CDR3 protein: CASSPPGDDGYTF. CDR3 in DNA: TGTGCCAGCTCACCACCGGGGGATGACGGCTACACCTTC.

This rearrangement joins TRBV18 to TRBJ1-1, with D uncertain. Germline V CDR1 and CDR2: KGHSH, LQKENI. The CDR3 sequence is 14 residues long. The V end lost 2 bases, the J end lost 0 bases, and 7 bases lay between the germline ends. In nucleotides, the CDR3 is TGTGCCAGCTCACCAGGACTTTTGAACACTGAAGCTTTCTTT. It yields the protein CASSPGLLNTEAFF.

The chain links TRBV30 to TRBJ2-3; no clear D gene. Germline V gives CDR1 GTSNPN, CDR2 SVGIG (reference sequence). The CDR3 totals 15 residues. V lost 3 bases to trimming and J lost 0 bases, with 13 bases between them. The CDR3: CAWRPDLTSTDTQYF. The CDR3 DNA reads TGTGCCTGGAGGCCGGATCTTACTAGCACAGATACGCAGTATTTT.

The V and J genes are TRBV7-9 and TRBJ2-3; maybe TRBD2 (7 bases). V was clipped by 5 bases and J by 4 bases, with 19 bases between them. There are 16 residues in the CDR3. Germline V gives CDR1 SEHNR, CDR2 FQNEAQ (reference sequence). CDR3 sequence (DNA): TGTGCCAGCAGCCCAAGACGGGGGGCCTTCGCAGATACGCAGTATTTT. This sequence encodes CASSPRRGAFADTQYF.

CDR3 amino acids: CASSMAAQKLFF. The CDR3 DNA reads TGCGCCAGCAGTATGGCAGCCCAAAAACTGTTTTTT. This chain uses TRBV23-1 with TRBJ1-4; D unclear. TRBV23-1 is labeled an ORF, and its function is uncertain. V was clipped by 5 bases and J by 9 bases, with 10 bases between them. This CDR3 has 12 amino acids.

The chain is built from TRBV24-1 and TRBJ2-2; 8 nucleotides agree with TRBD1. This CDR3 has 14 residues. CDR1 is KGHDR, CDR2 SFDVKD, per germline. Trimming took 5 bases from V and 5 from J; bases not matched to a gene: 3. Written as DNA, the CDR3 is TGTGCCACCAGTGCGGACAGGGATACCGGGGAGCTGTTTTTT. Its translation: CATSADRDTGELFF.

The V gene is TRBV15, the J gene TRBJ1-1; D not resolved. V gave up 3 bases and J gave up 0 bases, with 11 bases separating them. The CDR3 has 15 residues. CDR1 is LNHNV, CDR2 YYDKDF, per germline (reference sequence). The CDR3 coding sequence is TGTGCCACCAGCAGGGCAGCCCCTATGAACACTGAAGCTTTCTTT. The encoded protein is CATSRAAPMNTEAFF.

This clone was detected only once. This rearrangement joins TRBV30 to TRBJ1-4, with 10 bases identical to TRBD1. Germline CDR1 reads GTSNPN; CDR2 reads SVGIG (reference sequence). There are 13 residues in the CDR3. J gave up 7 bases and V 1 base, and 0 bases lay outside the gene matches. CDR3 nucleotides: TGTGCCTGGAGTGGGGACAGGGGTGAAAAACTGTTTTTT. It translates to CAWSGDRGEKLFF.

The CDR3 reads CASRPQGGEKLFF. The CDR3 DNA reads TGTGCCAGCAGACCCCAGGGCGGGGAAAAACTGTTTTTT. The chain employs TRBV12-3 or TRBV12-4 and TRBJ1-4; D perhaps matches TRBD1 (5 bases). There are 13 residues in the CDR3. V was shortened by 6 bases and J by 8 bases, with 13 bases between the two germline ends.

The CDR3 is CASSSGTVPYEQYF. The CDR3, as DNA: TGTGCCAGTAGTTCCGGGACGGTTCCCTACGAGCAGTACTTC. The chain recombines TRBV19 with TRBJ2-7; D assignment may be TRBD1 or TRBD2 (5 bases each). The CDR3 is made up of 14 amino acids. The V and J ends lost 5 bases and 2 bases respectively, with 13 bases between them. CDR1 and CDR2 from the germline V gene are LNHDA and SQIVND (reference sequence). Drawing the rest from reference TRBV19 and TRBJ2-7, the complete variable domain is DGGITQSPKYLFRKEGQNVTLSCEQNLNHDAMYWYRQDPGQGLRLIYYSQIVNDFQKGDIAEGYSVSREKKESFPLTVTSAQKNPTAFYLCASSSGTVPYEQYFGPGTRLTVT.

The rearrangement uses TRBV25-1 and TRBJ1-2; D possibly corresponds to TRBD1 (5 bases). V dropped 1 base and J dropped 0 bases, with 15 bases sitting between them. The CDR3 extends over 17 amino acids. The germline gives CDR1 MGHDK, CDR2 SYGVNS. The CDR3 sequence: CASSELIPGLSNYGYTF. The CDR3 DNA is TGTGCCAGCAGTGAATTAATTCCAGGGCTCTCTAACTATGGCTACACCTTC.

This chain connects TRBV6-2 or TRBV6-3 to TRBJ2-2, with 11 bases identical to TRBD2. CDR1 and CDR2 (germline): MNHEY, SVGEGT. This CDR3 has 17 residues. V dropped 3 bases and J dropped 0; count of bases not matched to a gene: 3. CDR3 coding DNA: TGTGCCAGCAGTTATACTAGCGGGGGTGCGAACACCGGGGAGCTGTTTTTT. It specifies CASSYTSGGANTGELFF.

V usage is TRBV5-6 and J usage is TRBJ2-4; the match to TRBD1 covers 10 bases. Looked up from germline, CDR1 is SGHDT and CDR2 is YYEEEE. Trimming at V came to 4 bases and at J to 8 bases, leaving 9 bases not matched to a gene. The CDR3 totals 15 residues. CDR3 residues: CASSGGDRGLHIQYF. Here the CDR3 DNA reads TGTGCCAGCAGCGGGGGAGACAGGGGGCTTCACATTCAGTACTTC.

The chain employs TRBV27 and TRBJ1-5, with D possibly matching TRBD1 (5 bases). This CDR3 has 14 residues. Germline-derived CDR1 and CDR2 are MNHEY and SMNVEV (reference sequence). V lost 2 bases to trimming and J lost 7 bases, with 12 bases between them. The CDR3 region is CASSLGGANQPQHF. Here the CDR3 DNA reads TGTGCCAGCAGTTTAGGAGGGGCGAACCAGCCCCAGCATTTT.